This T cell receptor beta chain was profiled in a study of cytomegalovirus exposure and HLA in healthy donors (dated by TCRdb to 2015 to 2018). For the wider study: According to a later analysis, one platform produced both the 110 or so validation repertoires and the 670 or so repertoires of the first cohort. High-throughput TCR immunosequencing, statistical association of individual TCRs with disease status, and machine learning were combined to predict cytomegalovirus infection status. The study aimed to test whether signatures of past pathogen exposure could be identified by cataloging public T cell receptors. Besides the first cohort of more than 650 subjects, a separate validation cohort made up of 95 to 150 different subjects was used.

The junction carries 12 bases between V and J, which are trimmed by 6 bases and 1 base respectively. CDR1 is given as MDHEN and CDR2 as SYDVKM, both from the germline V gene. The CDR3 runs 14 residues from the cysteine to the phenylalanine. The read is trimmed to its CDR3 DNA, 42 bases read in frame from base 1. Study-wide conclusions, independent of this receptor: The validation cohort had no HLA typing available for a later analysis, so co-occurrence within that cohort was assessed over all 120 or so repertoires. The study gave a list of 150 to 200 TCR beta chains associated with cytomegalovirus. Cytomegalovirus status was reported to be diagnosed by the classifier with high specificity and sensitivity in both the original and validation cohorts. Three of the identified cytomegalovirus-associated TCR beta chains were confirmed in vitro to be specific for cytomegalovirus antigens. A later analysis found that TCRs clustered in the first cohort also tended to co-occur in the 95 to 150 validation repertoires, with more than 90% of cluster scores above 0. It was suggested by the authors that the approach could potentially be generalized to other disease states and immunological phenotypes. Most TCR sequences were observed very rarely across donors, whereas some public TCRs were present in many individuals.

Libraries were built with the immunoSEQ multiplex PCR assay. From the authors' description of their analysis: To diagnose cytomegalovirus status from the catalog of TCR beta chain sequences, a statistical classification framework was built. The source is immuneACCESS, and TCRdb retained only in-frame sequences with V and J called. Part of the clones is not carried over; for the studies checked, unresolved V genes explain less than half of this, and the remainder is unexplained. V and J calls and clone size come straight from that table; D and trimming were deduced from the DNA. In this sample the table shows nearly 80,000 clones, 90% to 95% of which occur a single time. The top ten clonotypes cover around 3.5% of the sample. A note on this clone: It has no known antigen specificity. No much larger clone is present one base from it, and per-base qualities are unavailable.

Donors formed part of the validation cohort, which comprised approximately 130 subjects and was distinct from the first cohort of several hundred subjects. This receptor was obtained from a woman in her 30s in good health and CMV-seronegative. This sequence uses TRBV28 and TRBJ1-1; 5 matching bases give a weak D call of TRBD1. The sample was PBMCs. The sequence in DNA is TGTGCCAGCAGCTATAACAGGAAGAACACTGAAGCTTTCTTT. The translation is CASSYNRKNTEAFF.